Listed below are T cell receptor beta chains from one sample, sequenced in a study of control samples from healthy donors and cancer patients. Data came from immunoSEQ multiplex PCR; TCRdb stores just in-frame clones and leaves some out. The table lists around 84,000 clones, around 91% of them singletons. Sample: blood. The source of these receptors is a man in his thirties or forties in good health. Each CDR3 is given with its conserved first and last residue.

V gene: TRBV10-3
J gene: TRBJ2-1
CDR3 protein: CAVGQGESNEQFF

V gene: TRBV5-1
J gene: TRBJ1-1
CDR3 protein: CASSLSTNTEAFF

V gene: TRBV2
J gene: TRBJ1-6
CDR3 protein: CASRERDSSYNSPLHF

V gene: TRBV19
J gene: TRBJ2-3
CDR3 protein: CASSMQEGSPDTQYF

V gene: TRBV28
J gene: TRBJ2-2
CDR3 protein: CASRREGGNTGELFF

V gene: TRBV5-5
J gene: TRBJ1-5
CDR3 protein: CASSPDRGIYSNQPQHF

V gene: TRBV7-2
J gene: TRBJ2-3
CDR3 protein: CASSTSRTSGGPWQYF

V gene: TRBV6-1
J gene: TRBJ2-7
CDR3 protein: CASSEAVQGPYEQYF

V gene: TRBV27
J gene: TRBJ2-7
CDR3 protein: CASSLDYRDYEQYF

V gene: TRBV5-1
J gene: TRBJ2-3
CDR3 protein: CASSLAKGDTQYF

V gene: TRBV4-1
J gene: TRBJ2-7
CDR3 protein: CASSQVLGQSYEQYF

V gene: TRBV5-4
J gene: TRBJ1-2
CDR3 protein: CASSLERANYGYTF

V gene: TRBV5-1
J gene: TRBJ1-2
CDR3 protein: CASSLEAGDYGYTF

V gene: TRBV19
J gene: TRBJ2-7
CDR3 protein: CASSMLSGSYEQYF

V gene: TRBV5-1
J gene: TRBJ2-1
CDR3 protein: CASSIPGQGSGEQFF

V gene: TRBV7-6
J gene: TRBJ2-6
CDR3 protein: CASSLNWGYGANVLTF

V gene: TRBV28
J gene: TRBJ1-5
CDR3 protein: CASRLRPWGNQPQHF